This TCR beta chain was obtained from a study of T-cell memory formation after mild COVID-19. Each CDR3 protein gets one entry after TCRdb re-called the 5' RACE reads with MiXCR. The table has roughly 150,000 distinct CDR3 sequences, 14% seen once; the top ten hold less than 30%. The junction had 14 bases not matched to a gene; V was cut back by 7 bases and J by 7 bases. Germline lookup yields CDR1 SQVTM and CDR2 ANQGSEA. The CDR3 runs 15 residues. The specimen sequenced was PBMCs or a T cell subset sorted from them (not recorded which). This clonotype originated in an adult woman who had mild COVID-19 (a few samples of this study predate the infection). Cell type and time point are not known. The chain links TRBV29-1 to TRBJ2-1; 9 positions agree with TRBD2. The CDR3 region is CSGIGLAPSGNEQFF. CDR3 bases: TGCAGCGGCATAGGACTAGCGCCGTCAGGGAATGAGCAGTTCTTC.